This T cell receptor beta chain is drawn from a study of regulatory T cells in long-lasting Graves disease (dated by TCRdb to the early 2020s). About the investigation overall: In the newly diagnosed Graves' disease group, patients had been taking antithyroid drugs for less than 3 months. This study used TCR sequencing and RNA sequencing of peripheral blood to compare persistent Graves' disease patients against newly diagnosed Graves' disease patients. The study was conducted in China and was registered as a clinical trial. A total of about 33 samples underwent TCR sequencing: 13 from persistent and 20 from newly diagnosed Graves' disease patients. Overall study outcomes, separate from this receptor: Only peripheral blood was studied, because thyroid tissue, the primary lesion, was inaccessible. A larger number of public clonotypes was shared among persistent patients (more than 2,500) than among newly diagnosed patients (roughly 980). Preferential use of TRBV28, TRBJ1-2 and TRBJ2-5 was observed in persistent disease, whereas TRBV20-1 and TRBJ2-1 were favored in newly diagnosed disease. Sequencing and analysis were limited to the TCR beta chain. Persistent Graves' disease patients showed lower TCR Shannon entropy and fewer highly expanded clones than newly diagnosed patients, suggesting clonal expansion. The authors noted that the small sample size was a limitation that may lower accuracy.

The time point label, as the study defines it: newly diagnosed GD, antithyroid drugs for less than 3 months. For both TCR sequencing and RNA sequencing, RNA was extracted from PBMCs in TRIzol. Graves' disease was diagnosed according to American Thyroid Association guidelines. The patients came from an endocrinology department in Xi'an, China. From each patient, around 9 milliliters of peripheral blood was collected into an EDTA anticoagulant tube. Ficoll Paque Plus density gradient separation was used to isolate PBMCs, and no further T cell sorting was done. RNA quality was checked with an Agilent 2100 Bioanalyzer and agarose gel, and concentration with a NanoDrop 2000. Its CDR3 holds 15 amino acids, cysteine through phenylalanine. Left in the record is the CDR3 DNA by itself, 45 bases read in frame from the first base. V is trimmed back by 3 bases and J by 2 bases, and the junction contains 4 bases that no gene match accounts for.

The library was produced with multiplex PCR. Instrument used: Illumina HiSeq 4000. TCR beta libraries were built with iRepertoire HTBI primers and Arm-PCR amplification of CDR3 regions. Before sequencing, the PCR products underwent gel purification. Per the source publication's procedure: Gene usage analysis of CDR3 amino acid clonotypes relied on the roughly 67 TRBV and fewer than 15 TRBJ segments identified across samples. COPE and FqMerger were used to merge the filtered high-quality paired reads into contigs. BLAST was used to align contigs to IMGT TRBV, TRBD and TRBJ reference genes, and CDR3 was defined according to IMGT. Any clonotype with a frequency above 0.1% was counted as a highly expanded clone. Shannon entropy was used to measure repertoire diversity, and the Gini coefficient was used to measure V-J evenness. A clonotype was considered public if more than one individual shared it. The raw public data were reprocessed by TCRdb itself: fastp quality trimming at Q25, MiXCR clonotype calling, in-frame beta chains only. Every entry covers one CDR3 protein and lists the most common genes and DNA from its rows. These V and J calls originate from TCRdb's pipeline instead of the authors' own analysis. This sample holds approximately 400,000 distinct CDR3 sequences; about 15% were observed only once. The ten largest make up roughly 8% of the sample.

This clonotype appeared many times. The clone's antigen remains unknown. No clone much larger than this one lies a single base away; base qualities are absent. The same sample was also studied in work on T cells in Graves' hyperthyroidism and ophthalmopathy. As described in the second report: Graves' hyperthyroidism was defined as stable when no progression to ophthalmopathy occurred over 18 months of follow-up. The hyperthyroidism patients were between 18 and 65 years old and newly diagnosed, with a disease duration of less than 2 months. Patients with uncontrolled infections, other autoimmune diseases, pregnancy or lactation were excluded. Diagnoses relied on clinical symptoms, serum thyroxine and TRAb, thyroid ultrasound and orbital computed tomography. The TCR CDR3 was subjected to a first round of RT-PCR using the HTBI primer set and the Qiagen OneStep RT-PCR kit. Most expanded thyroid clonotypes (frequency above 0.001) were also detected in blood, suggesting blood repertoires may reflect thyroid immune responses. In cross-validation, a model built on a 13 V-J signature told ophthalmopathy apart from stable hyperthyroidism with 85% to 90% sensitivity and approximately 84% specificity, and in testing the same model reached 80%/75%. In validation, the model predicted progression to ophthalmopathy a median of about 6 months before onset, with approximately 71% sensitivity and nearly 75% specificity. A discovery cohort of 95 to 100 patients, 43 with Graves' ophthalmopathy and 57 with stable Graves' hyperthyroidism, was used to find distinguishing TCR V-J signatures. Whether ophthalmopathy could be predicted prospectively was tested in an independent validation cohort made up of fewer than 20 hyperthyroidism patients plus 17 patients who later progressed to ophthalmopathy. For training and testing, the 110 or so patients in the discovery cohort were randomly divided in a 7:3 ratio. In about 6 Graves' hyperthyroidism patients, the study also compared T-cell repertoires from thyroid tissue with T-cell repertoires from blood. Once sampling was done, hyperthyroidism patients were given methimazole at a starting dose of 30 mg daily, whereas ophthalmopathy patients were given high-dose intravenous methylprednisolone. A second multiplex PCR round built the libraries, followed by size selection and purification. Paired-end sequencing of the libraries was performed with 100 bp reads on an Illumina HiSeq2000. Raw data were processed with SOAPnuke, discarding reads with adapters, uncalled bases, mean Phred below 15, or no exact constant-primer or identifier match. High-quality paired reads were merged using COPE v1.2.5, and each unique nucleotide sequence was defined as a clonotype. Clonotypes were aligned to IMGT TRBV, TRBD and TRBJ reference segments using MiTCR v1.1. Analysis was restricted to V-J combinations with a frequency above 0.0001, which covered 98% to 99.2% of repertoires. A TCS score was defined as the ratio between F50 (clonal expansion) and ExV (chaos), using BLOSUM62-based TCRdist between CDR3 peptides within each V-J. Welch's t-statistics and random forest reduced fewer than 600 V-J features to 10 to 15, which were used in a naive Bayes classifier (R e1071). No statistical method was used to set the sample size in advance, and investigators knew the group allocation. TCR Vbeta CDR3 sequencing of 130 to 150 peripheral blood samples (under 45 ophthalmopathy, 70 to 85 hyperthyroidism and some 17 progressor patients) is reported in the paper.

The source is a woman aged 35 to 49 with Graves disease. Donor details come from another sample of the same person, matched by shared clones. Recombination linked TRBV12-3 or TRBV12-4 to TRBJ2-5; 9 bases in the junction line up with TRBD2. The specimen comprised peripheral blood mononuclear cells (PBMCs), sampled at new diagnosis, from a patient treated with antithyroid drugs. The CDR3 corresponds to CASSFGLALQETQYF. The DNA is TGTGCCAGCAGTTTCGGACTAGCGCTACAAGAGACCCAGTACTTC.